The next 14 T cell receptor beta chains were all read from a single sample in a study of naive and memory T cell subsets. Two oligonucleotides, mixed equimolar, formed the beta constant-region primer covering TRBC1 and TRBC2. Via MiXCR, TCRdb re-called the UMI-ligation and nested PCR reads, giving one row per CDR3 protein. The repertoire holds 81,000 or so distinct CDR3 sequences, with 6% to 7.5% as singletons. The specimen was central memory CD4+ T cells from blood. The source is a human donor in good health.

This clonotype was counted ten times or more. The rearrangement links TRBV19 to TRBJ1-3; 8 bases map to TRBD1. This CDR3 is 14 amino acids long. V shed 10 bases, J shed 2 bases, and the junction held 7 bases outside the gene matches. CDR1 LNHDA and CDR2 SQIVND come from the germline V gene (reference sequence). The CDR3, as DNA: TGTGCCAACGACAGGGGAGACGCTGGAAACACCATATATTTT. Amino acid sequence: CANDRGDAGNTIYF.

A few counts support this clonotype. This chain joins TRBV27 and TRBJ2-5; D unresolved. With 1 base removed from V and 2 bases from J, the gap between germline ends came to 23 bases. Germline loops: CDR1 MNHEY, CDR2 SMNVEV (reference sequence). This CDR3 is 19 amino acids long. The CDR3 DNA follows: TGTGCCAGCAGTTTATTTCCCGGGCGTCGACTGGAAAAACAAGAGACCCAGTACTTC. Protein sequence: CASSLFPGRRLEKQETQYF.

This clonotype was found many times. The V gene is TRBV20-1, the J gene TRBJ1-2, with D possibly being TRBD1 (6 bases). V dropped 3 bases and J dropped 6 bases, with 20 bases sitting between them. Germline V lookup: CDR1 DFQATT, CDR2 SNEGSKA (reference sequence). The CDR3 loop spans 15 amino acids. As DNA, the CDR3 is TGCAGTGCTAGTCGAGCGGGGGCGGCGGCCGATGGCTACACCTTC. It encodes CSASRAGAAADGYTF.

This clonotype has a handful of counts. This chain joins TRBV7-9 and TRBJ1-4; TRBD1 matches 8 bases. The CDR3 is made up of 16 amino acids. V trimming: 5 bases; J trimming: 3 bases; junction bases outside the gene matches: 8. Germline values: CDR1 SEHNR, CDR2 FQNEAQ (reference sequence). The CDR3 is CASSPPTGAPNEKLFF. The CDR3 DNA sequence: TGTGCCAGCAGCCCACCGACAGGGGCCCCTAATGAAAAACTGTTTTTT. The full variable domain, in which reference TRBV7-9 and TRBJ1-4 provide the parts outside the CDR3, is DTGVSQNPRHKITKRGQNVTFRCDPISEHNRLYWYRQTLGQGPEFLTYFQNEAQLEKSRLLSDRFSAERPKGSFSTLEIQRTEQGDSAMYLCASSPPTGAPNEKLFFGSGTQLSVL.

The sample holds a few counts of this clonotype. The V call is TRBV18, the J call TRBJ1-5; D is ambiguous. This CDR3 contains 14 residues. Per the germline V gene, CDR1 is KGHSH and CDR2 is LQKENI. The V end lost 2 bases, the J end lost 4 bases, and 9 bases lay between the germline ends. Written as DNA, the CDR3 is TGTGCCAGCTCACCATCGACGGGTAATCAGCCCCAGCATTTT. Encoded protein: CASSPSTGNQPQHF.

The sample holds a few counts of this clonotype. This chain links TRBV7-9 with TRBJ2-1; D is possibly TRBD1 (5 bases). The CDR3 has 15 residues. The V end was cut by 0 bases, the J end by 12 bases, with 18 bases between. CDR1 is SEHNR, CDR2 FQNEAQ, per germline (reference sequence). Written as DNA, the CDR3 is TGTGCCAGCAGCTTAGCTTCGACAGTATCAACCGGGCAGTTCTTC. It yields the protein CASSLASTVSTGQFF.

This clonotype was seen only a few times. The chain links TRBV4-2 to TRBJ2-5, with 7 positions matching TRBD2. This CDR3 has 15 residues. CDR1 and CDR2 (germline): LGHNA, YNFKEQ. Trimming took 4 bases from V and 4 from J; bases not matched to a gene: 9. CDR3 coding DNA: TGTGCCAGCAGCCGCGGCGGGAGCGGTCTAGAGACCCAGTACTTC. This gives the protein CASSRGGSGLETQYF.

This clonotype was counted at least ten times. The chain is built from TRBV2 and TRBJ2-6; no definite D call. V was pared by 1 base and J by 1 base, with 5 bases between. CDR1 SNHLY and CDR2 FYNNEI come from the germline V gene. The length of the CDR3 is 15 residues. DNA for the CDR3: TGTGCCAGCAGTGAAGAGGCGTCTGGGGCCAACGTCCTGACTTTC. Translation gives CASSEEASGANVLTF.

The chain employs TRBV5-6 and TRBJ1-1; D not certain. The length of the CDR3 is 16 residues. With 0 bases removed from V and 2 bases from J, the gap between germline ends came to 14 bases. Germline V gene lookup returns CDR1 SGHDT and CDR2 YYEEEE. CDR3 nucleotides: TGTGCCAGCAGCTTGGCCTTGGCCAGCGGAAACACTGAAGCTTTCTTT. This encodes CASSLALASGNTEAFF.

This clonotype has at least ten counts. This sequence joins TRBV25-1 and TRBJ1-1; possibly TRBD1 for D (6 bases). Germline CDR1 is MGHDK and CDR2 is SYGVNS. V lost 8 bases, J lost 1 base, and 14 bases lay in between. The CDR3 has 14 residues. CDR3 sequence reads: CASQPNRENTEAFF. In DNA, the CDR3 is TGTGCCAGCCAACCGAACAGGGAGAACACTGAAGCTTTCTTT.

This clonotype was counted between two and nine times. The chain employs TRBV10-3 and TRBJ2-1; perhaps TRBD2 as D (6 bases). Germline V gene data show CDR1 as ENHRY and CDR2 as SYGVKD. The CDR3 spans 17 residues. V lost 0 bases and J 0 bases, leaving 12 bases between the germline ends. CDR3 amino acids: CAISESTAGSSYNEQFF. CDR3 in DNA: TGTGCCATCAGTGAGTCGACAGCGGGCAGCTCCTACAATGAGCAGTTCTTC.

This clonotype has just a few counts. The chain couples TRBV24-1 to TRBJ2-2, with 7 bases identical to TRBD1. Trimming removed 8 bases from V and 0 bases from J; junction bases left unmatched: 2. The CDR3 spans 14 residues. The V gene's germline CDR1 is KGHDR and CDR2 SFDVKD. CDR3 nucleotide sequence: TGTGCCACCATGGGGACAGCGAACACCGGGGAGCTGTTTTTT. Translated, it gives CATMGTANTGELFF.

V and J are TRBV5-5 and TRBJ2-1, with D unclear. Germline lookup yields CDR1 SGHKS and CDR2 YYEKEE (reference sequence). This CDR3 comprises 13 residues. Trimming pared 1 base from V and 5 bases from J, leaving 7 bases between. The CDR3 sequence is CASSLRINNEQFF. CDR3 in DNA: TGTGCCAGCAGCTTGAGGATAAACAATGAGCAGTTCTTC. The complete variable domain, with remaining parts taken from reference TRBV5-5 and TRBJ2-1, reads DAGVTQSPTHLIKTRGQQVTLRCSPISGHKSVSWYQQVLGQGPQFIFQYYEKEERGRGNFPDRFSARQFPNYSSELNVNALLLGDSALYLCASSLRINNEQFFGPGTRLTVL.

This clonotype was observed at least ten times. CDR3 coding DNA: TGTGCCAGCAGTGACCGGGACAGGCGCTCCTACGAGCAGTACTTC. Encoded protein: CASSDRDRRSYEQYF. The chain uses TRBV2 and TRBJ2-7, with 8 nucleotides matching TRBD1. The junction had 4 bases not matched to a gene; V was cut back by 3 bases and J by 0 bases. Germline CDR1 is SNHLY and CDR2 is FYNNEI. The CDR3 covers 15 residues.